This TCR beta chain was observed in a study of blood T cell repertoires in COVID-19. Study background: Collection of acute and convalescent COVID-19 samples took place in the United States, Italy and Spain. T cells, B-cell-depleted T cells, or PBMCs provided the cDNA or gDNA that served as material.

In the original processing: By means of reference gene primer amplification, nucleated cell counts were estimated. Repertoires were generated with immunoSEQ multiplex PCR, while TCRdb's copy carries only in-frame clones and drops some. V and J calls and clone size follow that table, whereas D and trimming were derived from the DNA. Of roughly 50,000 clones detected, 91% appear once; the ten largest clones hold around 6%. Germline V lookup: CDR1 MNHGY, CDR2 SAAAGT. Deletions cut 9 bases from V and 2 bases from J, with 29 bases between. This CDR3 has 19 amino acids. The TCR sequence derives from a man aged 45-65 years with active COVID-19. Input material: peripheral blood. The rearrangement joins TRBV6-8 to TRBJ1-5, with TRBD1 as a possible D gene (6 bases). The CDR3 nucleotides read TGTGCCAGGGGGTTAATGACAGGATCGGTATCGGCTGGCAATCAGCCCCAGCATTTT. Its protein is CARGLMTGSVSAGNQPQHF.